This T cell receptor beta chain was obtained from a study of response to subunit inactivated influenza vaccine. The study's findings and limits: Authors suggested each seasonal influenza vaccination recruits few new T cells.

Germline V CDR1 and CDR2: MGHRA, YSYEKL. Trimming stripped 3 bases from V and 2 bases from J, with 10 bases between. The CDR3 is 14 residues long. TCRdb redid the calling of the RT-PCR reads with MiXCR, one entry per CDR3 protein. This table has around 750,000 distinct CDR3 sequences, around 20% appearing once. As regards this clonotype: The antigen remains undetermined.

The receptor's source is a man aged 45-65 years who received an inactivated influenza vaccine. Sequenced here: PBMCs from blood, sampled roughly 5 days after vaccination. The chain is built from TRBV4-1 and TRBJ1-1, with D hard to call. The CDR3 bases are TGCGCCAGCAGCCAGCGACTCGAAAACACTGAAGCTTTCTTT. Its protein is CASSQRLENTEAFF.